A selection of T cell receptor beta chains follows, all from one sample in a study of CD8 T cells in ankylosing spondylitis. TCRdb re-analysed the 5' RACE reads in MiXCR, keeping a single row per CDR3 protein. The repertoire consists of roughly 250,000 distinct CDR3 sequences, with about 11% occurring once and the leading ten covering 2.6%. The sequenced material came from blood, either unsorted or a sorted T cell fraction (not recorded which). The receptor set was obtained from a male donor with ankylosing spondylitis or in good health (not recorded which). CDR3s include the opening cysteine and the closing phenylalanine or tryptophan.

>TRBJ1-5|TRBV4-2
CASSQEAGGGYQPQHF
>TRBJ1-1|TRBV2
CASSDPGGGNTEAFF
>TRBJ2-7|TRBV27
CASSSRQGNYEQYF
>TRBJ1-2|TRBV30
CAWKGLGYTF
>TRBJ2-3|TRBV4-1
CASRQEGIDTQYF
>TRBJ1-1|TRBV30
CAWNLQGGTEAFF
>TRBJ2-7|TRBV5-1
CASSLGQSAYEQYF
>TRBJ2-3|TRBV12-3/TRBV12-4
CASSLSGPRTDTQYF
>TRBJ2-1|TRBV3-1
CASSQDLPLGGEQFF
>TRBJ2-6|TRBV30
CALAEGGTFSGANVLTF
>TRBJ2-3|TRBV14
CASSQEKPSTDTQYF
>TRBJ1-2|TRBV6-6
CASSYGGYGYTF
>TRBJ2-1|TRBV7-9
CASSLPGLPNEQFF
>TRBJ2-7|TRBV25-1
CASSESGGREQYF
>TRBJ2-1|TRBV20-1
CSARTRDFNGGEQFF
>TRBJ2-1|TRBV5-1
CASSPLNHRVYNEQFF
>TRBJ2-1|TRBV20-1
CSARDGSGGPYNEQFF
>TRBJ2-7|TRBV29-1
CSVEEGAGYEQYF
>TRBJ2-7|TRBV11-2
CASSLLPPGATYEQYF
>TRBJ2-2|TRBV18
CASSPRTGGFSTGELFF